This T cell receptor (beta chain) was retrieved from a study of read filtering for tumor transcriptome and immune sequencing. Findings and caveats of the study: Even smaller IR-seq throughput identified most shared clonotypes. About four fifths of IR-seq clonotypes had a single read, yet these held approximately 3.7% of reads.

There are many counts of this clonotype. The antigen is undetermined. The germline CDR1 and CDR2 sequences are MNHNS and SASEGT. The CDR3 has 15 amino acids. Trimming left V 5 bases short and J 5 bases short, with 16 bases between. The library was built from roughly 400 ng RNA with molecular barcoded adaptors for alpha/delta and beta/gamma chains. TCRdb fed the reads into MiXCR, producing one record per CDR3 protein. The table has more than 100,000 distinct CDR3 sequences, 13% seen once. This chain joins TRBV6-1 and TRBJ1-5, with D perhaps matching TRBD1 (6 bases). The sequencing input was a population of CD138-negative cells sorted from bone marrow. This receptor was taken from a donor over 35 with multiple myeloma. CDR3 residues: CASSIQRTEDQPQHF. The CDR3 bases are TGTGCCAGCAGTATCCAAAGGACAGAGGATCAGCCCCAGCATTTT.